This T cell receptor (beta chain) was captured by sequencing in a study of T-cell memory formation after mild COVID-19. Overall study: For the most part, TCR clusters were specific to one donor. Study-level results: A second wave expanding day 15 to 37 was CD4+-biased; contracting clones were balanced.

This clonotype was seen a handful of times. No antigen is known for it. The CDR3 runs to 13 residues. V lost 3 bases, J lost 7 bases, and 2 bases stayed unmatched. The TCR alpha and TCR beta cDNA libraries, bearing sample barcodes and UMIs, were generated by 5'RACE using constant-segment primers. TCRdb redid the calling of the 5' RACE reads with MiXCR, one entry per CDR3 protein. The repertoire holds roughly 450,000 distinct CDR3 sequences, with roughly 17% as singletons. The V and J genes are TRBV12-3 or TRBV12-4 and TRBJ2-7, with 11 bases fitting TRBD1. Specimen: PBMCs or a T cell subset sorted from them (not recorded which). The TCR was taken from a man aged 18 to 29 who had mild COVID-19 (a few samples of this study predate the infection). Cell type and time point are not known. This chain's CDR3 is CASSFGTGGEQYV. CDR3 coding DNA: TGTGCCAGCAGTTTTGGGACAGGGGGTGAGCAGTACGTC.